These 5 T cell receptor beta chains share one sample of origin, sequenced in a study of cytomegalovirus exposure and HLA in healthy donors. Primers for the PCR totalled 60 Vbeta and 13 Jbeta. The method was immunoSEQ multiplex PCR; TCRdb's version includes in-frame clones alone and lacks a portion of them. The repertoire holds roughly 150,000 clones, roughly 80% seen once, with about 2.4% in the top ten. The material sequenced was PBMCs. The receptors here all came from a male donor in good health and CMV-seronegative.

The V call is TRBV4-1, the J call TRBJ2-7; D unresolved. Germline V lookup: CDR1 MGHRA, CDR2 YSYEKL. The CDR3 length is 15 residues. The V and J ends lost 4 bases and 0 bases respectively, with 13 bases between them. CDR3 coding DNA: TGCGCCAGCAGCCCAGATGGCAGGCACTCCTACGAGCAGTACTTC. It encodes CASSPDGRHSYEQYF.

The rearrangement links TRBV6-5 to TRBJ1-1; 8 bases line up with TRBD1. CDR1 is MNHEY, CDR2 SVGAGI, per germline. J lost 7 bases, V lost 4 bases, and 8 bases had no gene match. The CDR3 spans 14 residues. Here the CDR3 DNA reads TGTGCCAGCAGTTCTCTCAGGGGGCGCGGTGAAGCTTTCTTT. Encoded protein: CASSSLRGRGEAFF.

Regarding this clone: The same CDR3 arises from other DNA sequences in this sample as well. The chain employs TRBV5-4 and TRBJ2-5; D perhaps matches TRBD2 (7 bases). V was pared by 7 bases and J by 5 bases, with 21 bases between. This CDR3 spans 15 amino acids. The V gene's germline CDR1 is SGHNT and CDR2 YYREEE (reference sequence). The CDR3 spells CASRTRGGEQETQYF. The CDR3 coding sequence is TGTGCCAGCCGTACAAGGGGGGGCGAACAGGAGACCCAGTACTTC.

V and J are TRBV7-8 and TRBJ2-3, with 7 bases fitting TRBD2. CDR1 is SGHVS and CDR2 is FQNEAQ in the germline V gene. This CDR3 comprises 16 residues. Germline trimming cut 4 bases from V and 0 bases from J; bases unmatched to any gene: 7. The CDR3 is CASSSPSGASTDTQYF. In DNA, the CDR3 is TGTGCCAGCAGCTCGCCTAGCGGAGCTAGCACAGATACGCAGTATTTT.

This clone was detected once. CDR3 bases: TGTGCCAGCAGTTATGGACAGGGGGCAGTCGCTTTCTTT. Amino acid sequence: CASSYGQGAVAFF. The gene calls are TRBV6-5 and TRBJ1-1, with 11 bases lining up with TRBD1. This CDR3 is 13 amino acids long. Germline lookup yields CDR1 MNHEY and CDR2 SVGAGI. With 3 bases clipped from V and 11 bases from J, the junction kept 5 bases outside the gene matches.